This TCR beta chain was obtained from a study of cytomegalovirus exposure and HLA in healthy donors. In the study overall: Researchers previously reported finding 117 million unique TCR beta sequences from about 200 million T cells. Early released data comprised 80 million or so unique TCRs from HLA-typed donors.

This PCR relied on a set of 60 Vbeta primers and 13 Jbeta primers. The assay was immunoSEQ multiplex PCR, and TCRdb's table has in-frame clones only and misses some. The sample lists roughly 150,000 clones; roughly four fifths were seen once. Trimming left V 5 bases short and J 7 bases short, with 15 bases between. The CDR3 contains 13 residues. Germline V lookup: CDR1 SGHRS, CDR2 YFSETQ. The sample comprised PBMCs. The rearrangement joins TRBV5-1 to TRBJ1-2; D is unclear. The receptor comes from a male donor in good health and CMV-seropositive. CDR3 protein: CASRSKESGGYTF. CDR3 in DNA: TGCGCCAGCAGGTCCAAGGAGAGTGGTGGCTACACCTTC. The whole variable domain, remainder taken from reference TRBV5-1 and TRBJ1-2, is KAGVTQTPRYLIKTRGQQVTLSCSPISGHRSVSWYQQTPGQGLQFLFEYFSETQRNKGNFPGRFSGRQFSNSRSEMNVSTLELGDSALYLCASRSKESGGYTFGSGTRLTVV.